This T cell receptor beta chain was captured in a study of T cell repertoires in cytomegalovirus infection. A note on this clonotype: Its antigen is undetermined.

This CDR3 contains 13 residues. Trimming took 10 bases from V and 1 from J, leaving 11 bases between them. Germline CDR1 and CDR2: SGHNT and YYREEE (reference sequence). Whole-study results and caveats: Clonotype analysis showed dominance of the ex vivo response by HLA-C-restricted CMV-specific TCR beta clonotypes.

One entry per CDR3 protein results from TCRdb running MiXCR on the reads. Seen here are roughly 990,000 distinct CDR3 sequences, 30% to 40% observed once, and the top ten hold roughly 13%. The receptor's source is a human donor in good health (CMV status not recorded). Some clones in this sample may be carry-over from other donors' samples. Sequenced material: cultured CD8+ T cells from PBMCs, taken from culture after CMV antigen stimulation. The chain links TRBV5-4 to TRBJ2-2; D is perhaps TRBD1 (5 bases). The CDR3 is CAYPGQNTGELFF. In DNA form, the CDR3 reads TGTGCCTACCCCGGACAGAACACCGGGGAGCTGTTTTTT. Full variable domain (rest looked up from reference TRBV5-4 and TRBJ2-2): ETGVTQSPTHLIKTRGQQVTLRCSSQSGHNTVSWYQQALGQGPQFIFQYYREEENGRGNFPPRFSGLQFPNYSSELNVNALELDDSALYLCAYPGQNTGELFFGEGSRLTVL.